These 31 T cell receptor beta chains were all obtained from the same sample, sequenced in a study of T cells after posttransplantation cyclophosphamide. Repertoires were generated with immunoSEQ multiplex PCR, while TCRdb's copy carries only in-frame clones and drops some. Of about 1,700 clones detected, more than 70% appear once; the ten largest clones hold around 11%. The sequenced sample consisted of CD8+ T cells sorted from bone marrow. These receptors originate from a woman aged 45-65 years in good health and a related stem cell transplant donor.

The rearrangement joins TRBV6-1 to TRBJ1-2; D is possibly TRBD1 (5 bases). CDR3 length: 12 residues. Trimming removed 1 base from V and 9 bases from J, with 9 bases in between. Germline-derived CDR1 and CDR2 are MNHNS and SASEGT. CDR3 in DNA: TGTGCCAGCAGTGAAGGGCAGGGCCGCTACACCTTC. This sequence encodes CASSEGQGRYTF.

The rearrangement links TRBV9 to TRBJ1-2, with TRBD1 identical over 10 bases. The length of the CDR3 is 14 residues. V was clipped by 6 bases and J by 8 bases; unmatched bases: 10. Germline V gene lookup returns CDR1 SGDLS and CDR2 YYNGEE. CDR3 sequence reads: CASNPSGTGVGYTF. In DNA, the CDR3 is TGTGCCAGCAACCCAAGCGGGACAGGGGTCGGCTACACCTTC.

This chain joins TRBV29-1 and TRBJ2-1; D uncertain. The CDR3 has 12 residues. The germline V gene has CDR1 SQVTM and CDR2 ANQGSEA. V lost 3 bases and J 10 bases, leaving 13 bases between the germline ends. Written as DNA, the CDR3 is TGCAGCGTTGATTTCTTTGCGAACGAGCAGTTCTTC. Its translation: CSVDFFANEQFF.

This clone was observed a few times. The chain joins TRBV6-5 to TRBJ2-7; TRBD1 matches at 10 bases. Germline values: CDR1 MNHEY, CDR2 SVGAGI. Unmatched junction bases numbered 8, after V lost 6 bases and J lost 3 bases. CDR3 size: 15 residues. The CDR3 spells CASSFGQGEFYEQYF. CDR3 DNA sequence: TGTGCCAGCAGCTTTGGACAGGGGGAGTTCTACGAGCAGTACTTC.

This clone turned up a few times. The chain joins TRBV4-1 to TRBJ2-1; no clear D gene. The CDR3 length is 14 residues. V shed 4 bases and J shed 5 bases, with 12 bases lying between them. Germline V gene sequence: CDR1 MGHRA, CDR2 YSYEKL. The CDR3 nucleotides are TGCGCCAGCAGCCGGTCGGTCCACGACAATGAGCAGTTCTTC. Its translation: CASSRSVHDNEQFF.

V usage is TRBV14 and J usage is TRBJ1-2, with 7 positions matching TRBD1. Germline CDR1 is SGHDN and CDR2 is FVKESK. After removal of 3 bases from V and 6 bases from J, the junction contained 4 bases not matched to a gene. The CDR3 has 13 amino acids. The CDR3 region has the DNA TGTGCCAGCAGCCAGATCGGGACAGATGGCTACACCTTC. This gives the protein CASSQIGTDGYTF.

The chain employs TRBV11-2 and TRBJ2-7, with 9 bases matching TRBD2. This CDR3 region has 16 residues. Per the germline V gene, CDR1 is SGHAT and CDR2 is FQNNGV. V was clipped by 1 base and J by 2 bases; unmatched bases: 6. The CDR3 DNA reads TGTGCCAGCAGCTTAGCTCCGTCTAGCGGGACCTACGAGCAGTACTTC. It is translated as CASSLAPSSGTYEQYF. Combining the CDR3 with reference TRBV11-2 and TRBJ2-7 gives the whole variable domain EAGVAQSPRYKIIEKRQSVAFWCNPISGHATLYWYQQILGQGPKLLIQFQNNGVVDDSQLPKDRFSAERLKGVDSTLKIQPAKLEDSAVYLCASSLAPSSGTYEQYFGPGTRLTVT.

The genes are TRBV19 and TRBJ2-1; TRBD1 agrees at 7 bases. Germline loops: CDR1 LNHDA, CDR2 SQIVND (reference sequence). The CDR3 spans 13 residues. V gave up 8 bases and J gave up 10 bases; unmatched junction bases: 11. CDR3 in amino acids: CASWVTGLREQFF. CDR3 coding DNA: TGTGCCAGTTGGGTGACAGGGTTGAGGGAGCAGTTCTTC.

The CDR3 nucleotides are TGTGCCTCCGACTGGGGAGAGGGCTACACCTTC. It yields the protein CASDWGEGYTF. The chain recombines TRBV6-1 with TRBJ1-2; unclear D gene. V dropped 11 bases and J dropped 8 bases, with 15 bases sitting between them. Germline CDR1 reads MNHNS; CDR2 reads SASEGT. The CDR3 is 11 residues long.

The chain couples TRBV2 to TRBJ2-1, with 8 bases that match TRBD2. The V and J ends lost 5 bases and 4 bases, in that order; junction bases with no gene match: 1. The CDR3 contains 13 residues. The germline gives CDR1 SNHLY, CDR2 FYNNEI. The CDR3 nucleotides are TGTGCCAGCAGTAGCGGGGGATACAATGAGCAGTTCTTC. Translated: CASSSGGYNEQFF.

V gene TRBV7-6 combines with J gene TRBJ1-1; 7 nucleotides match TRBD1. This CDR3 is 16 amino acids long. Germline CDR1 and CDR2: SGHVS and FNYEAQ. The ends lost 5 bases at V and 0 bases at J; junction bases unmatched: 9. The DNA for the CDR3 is TGTGCCAGCAGCGCAGACAGGGTAGGCATGAACACTGAAGCTTTCTTT. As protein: CASSADRVGMNTEAFF. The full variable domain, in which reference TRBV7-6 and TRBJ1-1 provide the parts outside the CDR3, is GAGVSQSPRYKVTKRGQDVALRCDPISGHVSLYWYRQALGQGPEFLTYFNYEAQQDKSGLPNDRFSAERPEGSISTLTIQRTEQRDSAMYRCASSADRVGMNTEAFFGQGTRLTVV.

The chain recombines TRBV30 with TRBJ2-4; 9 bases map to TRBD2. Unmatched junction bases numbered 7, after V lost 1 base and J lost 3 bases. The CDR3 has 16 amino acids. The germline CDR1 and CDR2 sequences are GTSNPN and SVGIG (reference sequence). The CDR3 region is CAWSEVQREVKNIQYF. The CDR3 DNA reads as TGTGCCTGGAGTGAGGTGCAGCGGGAGGTCAAAAACATTCAGTACTTC. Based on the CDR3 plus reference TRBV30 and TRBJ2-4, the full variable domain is SQTIHQWPATLVQPVGSPLSLECTVEGTSNPNLYWYRQAAGRGLQLLFYSVGIGQISSEVPQNLSASRPQDRQFILSSKKLLLSDSGFYLCAWSEVQREVKNIQYFGAGTRLSVL.

CDR3 sequence reads: CASSPSMAESTDTQYF. The CDR3 nucleotides read TGTGCCAGCAGCCCCAGCATGGCGGAGAGCACAGATACGCAGTATTTT. The chain joins TRBV6-6 to TRBJ2-3; D is ambiguous. Germline V gene data show CDR1 as MNHNY and CDR2 as SVGAGI (reference sequence). With 6 bases removed from V and 0 bases from J, the gap between germline ends came to 16 bases. The CDR3 is 16 residues long.

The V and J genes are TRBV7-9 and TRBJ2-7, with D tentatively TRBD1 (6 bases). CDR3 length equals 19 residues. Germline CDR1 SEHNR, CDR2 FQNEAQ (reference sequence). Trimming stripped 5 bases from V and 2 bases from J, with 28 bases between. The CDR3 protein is CASSGYRVGSTSETYEQYF. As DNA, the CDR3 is TGTGCCAGCAGCGGATACAGGGTCGGTTCGACCTCCGAAACCTACGAGCAGTACTTC.

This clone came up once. CDR3 coding DNA: TGTGCCAGCAGTTACCACAGGACGAACACTGAAGCTTTCTTT. Its translation: CASSYHRTNTEAFF. V and J are TRBV6-5 and TRBJ1-1; D perhaps matches TRBD1 (5 bases). Germline V lookup: CDR1 MNHEY, CDR2 SVGAGI. The germline V and J ends were trimmed by 2 bases and 1 base, with 8 bases remaining between them. This CDR3 has 14 amino acids.

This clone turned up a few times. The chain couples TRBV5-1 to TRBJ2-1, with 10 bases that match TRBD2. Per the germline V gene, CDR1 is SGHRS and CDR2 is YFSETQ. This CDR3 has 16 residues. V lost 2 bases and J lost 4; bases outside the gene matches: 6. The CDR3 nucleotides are TGCGCCAGCAGCTTCTCCGGGACTAGCGCGTACAATGAGCAGTTCTTC. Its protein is CASSFSGTSAYNEQFF.

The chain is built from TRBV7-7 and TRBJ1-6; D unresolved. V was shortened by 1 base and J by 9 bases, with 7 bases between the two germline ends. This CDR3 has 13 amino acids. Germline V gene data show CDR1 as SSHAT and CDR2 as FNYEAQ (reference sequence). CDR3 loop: CASSLDEVSPLHF. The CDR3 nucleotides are TGTGCCAGCAGCTTAGACGAGGTTTCACCCCTCCACTTT.

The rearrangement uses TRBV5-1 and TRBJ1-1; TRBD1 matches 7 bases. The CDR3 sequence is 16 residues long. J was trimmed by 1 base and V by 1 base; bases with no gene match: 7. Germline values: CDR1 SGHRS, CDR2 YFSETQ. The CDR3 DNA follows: TGCGCCAGCAGCTTGTTGCGGGGACAGTGGAACACTGAAGCTTTCTTT. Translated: CASSLLRGQWNTEAFF.

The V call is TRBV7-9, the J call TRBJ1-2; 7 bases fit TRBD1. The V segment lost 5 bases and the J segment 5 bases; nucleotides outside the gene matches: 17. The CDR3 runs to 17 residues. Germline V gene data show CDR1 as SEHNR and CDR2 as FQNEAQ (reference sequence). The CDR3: CASSPVKGPQGRYGYTF. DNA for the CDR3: TGTGCCAGCAGCCCCGTCAAAGGCCCACAGGGGCGATATGGCTACACCTTC. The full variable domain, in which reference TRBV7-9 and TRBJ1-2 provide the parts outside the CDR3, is DTGVSQNPRHKITKRGQNVTFRCDPISEHNRLYWYRQTLGQGPEFLTYFQNEAQLEKSRLLSDRFSAERPKGSFSTLEIQRTEQGDSAMYLCASSPVKGPQGRYGYTFGSGTRLTVV.

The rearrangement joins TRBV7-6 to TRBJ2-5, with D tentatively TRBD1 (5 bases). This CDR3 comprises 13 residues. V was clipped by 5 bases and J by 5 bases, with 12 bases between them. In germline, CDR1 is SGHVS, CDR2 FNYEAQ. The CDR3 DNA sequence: TGTGCCAGCAGCATCGGACACTCGGAGACCCAGTACTTC. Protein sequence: CASSIGHSETQYF.

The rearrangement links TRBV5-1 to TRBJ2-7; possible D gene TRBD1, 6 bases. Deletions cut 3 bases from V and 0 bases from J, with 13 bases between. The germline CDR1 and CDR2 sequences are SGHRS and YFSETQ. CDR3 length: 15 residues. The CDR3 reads CASSWGTSSSYEQYF. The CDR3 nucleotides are TGCGCCAGCAGCTGGGGGACATCAAGCTCCTACGAGCAGTACTTC.

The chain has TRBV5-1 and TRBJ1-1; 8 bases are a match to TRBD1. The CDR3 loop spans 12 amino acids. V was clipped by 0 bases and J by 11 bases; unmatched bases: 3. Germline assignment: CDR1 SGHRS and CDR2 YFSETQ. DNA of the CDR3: TGCGCCAGCAGCTTGGGGGACAGGTTGGCTTTCTTT. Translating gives CASSLGDRLAFF.

The CDR3 protein is CASSYGASSYEQYF. The DNA for the CDR3 is TGTGCCAGCAGTTATGGCGCTAGCTCCTACGAGCAGTACTTC. The chain has TRBV6-6 and TRBJ2-7; no clear D. Trimming stripped 3 bases from V and 0 bases from J, with 9 bases between. The CDR3 is made up of 14 amino acids. The germline V gene encodes CDR1 MNHNY and CDR2 SVGAGI (reference sequence).

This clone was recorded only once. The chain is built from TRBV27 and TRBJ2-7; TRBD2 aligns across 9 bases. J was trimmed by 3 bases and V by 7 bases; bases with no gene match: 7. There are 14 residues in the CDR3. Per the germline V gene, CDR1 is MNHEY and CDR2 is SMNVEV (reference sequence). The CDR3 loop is CASTLSSGDYEQYF. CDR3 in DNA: TGTGCCAGCACCCTTTCTAGCGGGGACTACGAGCAGTACTTC.

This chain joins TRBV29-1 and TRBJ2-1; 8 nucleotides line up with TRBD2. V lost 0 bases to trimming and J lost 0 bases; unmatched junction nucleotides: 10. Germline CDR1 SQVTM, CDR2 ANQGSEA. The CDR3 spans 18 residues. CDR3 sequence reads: CSVEDDGRASSSYNEQFF. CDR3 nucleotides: TGCAGCGTTGAAGATGACGGGAGGGCCTCGAGCTCCTACAATGAGCAGTTCTTC.

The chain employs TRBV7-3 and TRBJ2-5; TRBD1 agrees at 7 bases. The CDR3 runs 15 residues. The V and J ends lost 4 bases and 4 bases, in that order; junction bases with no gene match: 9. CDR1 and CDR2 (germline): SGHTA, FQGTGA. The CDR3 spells CASSSTGTWGETQYF. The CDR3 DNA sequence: TGTGCCAGCAGCTCGACAGGGACGTGGGGAGAGACCCAGTACTTC.

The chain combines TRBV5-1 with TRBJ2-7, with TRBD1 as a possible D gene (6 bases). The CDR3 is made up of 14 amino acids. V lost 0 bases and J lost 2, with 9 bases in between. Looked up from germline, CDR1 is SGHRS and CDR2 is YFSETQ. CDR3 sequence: CASSLGAGAYEQYF. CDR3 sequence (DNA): TGCGCCAGCAGCTTGGGTGCAGGGGCCTACGAGCAGTACTTC.

Written as DNA, the CDR3 is TGTGCCAGCAATCGACTAGCGGGGAGCTCCTACAATGAGCAGTTCTTC. This codes for CASNRLAGSSYNEQFF. The V call is TRBV11-3, the J call TRBJ2-1; 11 bases match TRBD2. The V gene's germline CDR1 is SGHNT and CDR2 YENEEA. The CDR3 is 16 amino acids. The J segment lost 0 bases and the V segment lost 7 bases, leaving 5 bases of the junction unmatched.

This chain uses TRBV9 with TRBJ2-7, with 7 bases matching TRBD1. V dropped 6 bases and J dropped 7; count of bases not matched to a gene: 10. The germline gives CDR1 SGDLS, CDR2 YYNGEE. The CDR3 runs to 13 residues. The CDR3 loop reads CASNKLGGGEQYF. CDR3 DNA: TGTGCCAGCAACAAGCTAGGGGGCGGGGAGCAGTACTTC.

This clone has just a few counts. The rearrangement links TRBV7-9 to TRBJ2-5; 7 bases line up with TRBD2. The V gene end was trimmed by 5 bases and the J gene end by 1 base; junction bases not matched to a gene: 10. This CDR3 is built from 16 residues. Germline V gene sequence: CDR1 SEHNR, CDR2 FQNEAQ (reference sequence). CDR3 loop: CASSASGREAQETQYF. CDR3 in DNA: TGTGCCAGCAGCGCCTCGGGTCGGGAGGCCCAAGAGACCCAGTACTTC.

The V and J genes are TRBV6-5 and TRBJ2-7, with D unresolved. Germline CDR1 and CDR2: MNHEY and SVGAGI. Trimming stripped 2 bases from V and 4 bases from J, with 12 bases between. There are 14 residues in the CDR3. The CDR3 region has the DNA TGTGCCAGCAGTTACGGAAGTGACAAGTACGAGCAGTACTTC. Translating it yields CASSYGSDKYEQYF.